Listed below are T cell receptor beta chains from one sample, sequenced in a study of T cell responses to AZD1222 COVID-19 vaccine. TCRdb's table, derived via immunoSEQ multiplex PCR, lists solely in-frame clones and lacks some. The table records about 210,000 clones, around 94% of them present only once. The sequencing here drew on peripheral blood, taken 28 days after the second dose of the MenACWY control vaccine. These receptors were taken from an adult who received the MenACWY meningococcal vaccine as a control. The CDR3 runs from the conserved cysteine through the conserved F or W. D genes are given only for firm matches. The size field is filled for only some rows; it gives once, few, many or a size class.

v_gene	d_gene	j_gene	abundance	CDR3nt	CDR3aa
TRBV30	TRBD1	TRBJ1-6	.	TGTGCCTGGAGTGGGGGGACAGGGAGGCCCTCCTATAATTCACCCCTCCACTTT	CAWSGGTGRPSYNSPLHF
TRBV28	TRBD1	TRBJ1-4	.	TGTGCCAGCAGTACAGGGGGCAACGGTGAAAAACTGTTTTTT	CASSTGGNGEKLFF
TRBV5-1	.	TRBJ1-2	.	TGCGCCAGCAGCTTGAATCCCGATTGGGACTATGGCTACACCTTC	CASSLNPDWDYGYTF
TRBV28	TRBD1	TRBJ1-3	once	TGTGCCAGCAGTTTTTCGGGACAGGCCGGAAACACCATATATTTT	CASSFSGQAGNTIYF
TRBV5-5	TRBD1	TRBJ1-5	.	TGTGCCAGCACCTGGACAGGGGGAACTCAGCCCCAGCATTTT	CASTWTGGTQPQHF
TRBV20-1	.	TRBJ2-7	.	TGCAGTGCTCTATTCGCCGGGGAGCAGTACTTC	CSALFAGEQYF
TRBV7-3	.	TRBJ1-6	.	TGTGCCAGCAGCTTAATGCCGCAGAGCTCCTATAATTCACCCCTCCACTTT	CASSLMPQSSYNSPLHF
TRBV7-9	.	TRBJ2-1	.	TGTGCCAGCAGCTTGGGGACGGGCGATGAGCAGTTCTTC	CASSLGTGDEQFF
TRBV6-1	TRBD1	TRBJ1-1	.	TGTGCCAGCAGTGAAGCCTTTGGGACAGGGGGAACTGAAGCTTTCTTT	CASSEAFGTGGTEAFF
TRBV7-3	.	TRBJ1-4	.	TGTGCCAGCAGCTTATCCGGGAGAGGGCAGAATGAAAAACTGTTTTTT	CASSLSGRGQNEKLFF
TRBV7-9	.	TRBJ2-1	.	TGTGCCAGCAGCCCCAGGGCAGACAATGAGCAGTTCTTC	CASSPRADNEQFF
TRBV30	.	TRBJ1-3	.	TGTGCCTGGAGTGCAAACTCTGGAAACACCATATATTTT	CAWSANSGNTIYF
TRBV19	.	TRBJ1-5	.	TGTGCCAGTAGTATAGCGGACGATCAGCCCCAGCATTTT	CASSIADDQPQHF
TRBV6-2/TRBV6-3	.	TRBJ2-1	.	TGTGCCAGCAGTTATTCGATAGATCCCTACAATGAGCAGTTCTTC	CASSYSIDPYNEQFF
TRBV28	.	TRBJ1-2	.	TGTGCCAGCGCCGTGGCAGGCAGCTATGGCTACACCTTC	CASAVAGSYGYTF
TRBV9	.	TRBJ1-4	.	TGTGCCAGCAGCCCGCACAGTGGATCTAATGAAAAACTGTTTTTT	CASSPHSGSNEKLFF
TRBV27	TRBD1	TRBJ2-2	.	TGTGCCAGCAGCGACAGGGGGGGAATGAACACCGGGGAGCTGTTTTTT	CASSDRGGMNTGELFF
TRBV3-1/TRBV3-2	.	TRBJ2-1	.	TGTGCCAGCAGCCAAGGGGAGGTCCCCTACAATGAACAGTTCTTC	CASSQGEVPYNEQFF
TRBV19	.	TRBJ2-1	.	TGTGCCAGTAGCCAAAAGCGGCAGCTGTACAATGAGCAGTTCTTC	CASSQKRQLYNEQFF
TRBV7-2	.	TRBJ2-7	.	TGTGCCAGCAGAAGAGGGGGGGACGAGCAGTACTTC	CASRRGGDEQYF
TRBV19	.	TRBJ2-1	.	TGTGCCAGTAGTCCCTCTTACAATGAGCAGTTCTTC	CASSPSYNEQFF
TRBV28	TRBD1	TRBJ2-3	.	TGTGCCAGCAGCAACAGGGGCCTGAGCACAGATACGCAGTATTTT	CASSNRGLSTDTQYF
TRBV19	TRBD2	TRBJ2-7	.	TGTGCCAGTAGCCCCGCTAGCGGGGGAACCTACGAGCAGTACTTC	CASSPASGGTYEQYF
TRBV2	.	TRBJ2-2	.	TGTGCCAGCAGTAGCAGGGACACCGGGGAGCTGTTTTTT	CASSSRDTGELFF
TRBV28	.	TRBJ1-1	.	TGTGCCAGCAGTTCGCAACTGGTAGGGGGTCTTACTGAAGCTTTCTTT	CASSSQLVGGLTEAFF
TRBV9	.	TRBJ1-3	.	TGTGCCAGCAGCGTAGAGACGGCCACTGGAAACACCATATATTTT	CASSVETATGNTIYF
TRBV7-9	TRBD1	TRBJ1-2	.	TGTGCCAGCAGCTTAACCCGGACAGGCCCTTCCTATGGCTACACCTTC	CASSLTRTGPSYGYTF
TRBV7-9	.	TRBJ1-2	few	TGTGCCAGCAGCCCACAGGGAAGGGTTGGCTACACCTTC	CASSPQGRVGYTF
TRBV28	.	TRBJ1-1	.	TGTGCCATCCGGGGGAACACTGAAGCTTTCTTT	CAIRGNTEAFF
TRBV3-1/TRBV3-2	TRBD2	TRBJ2-1	.	TGTGCCAGCTCACGATGGACTAGCGGGGGGCCCAATGAGCAGTTCTTC	CASSRWTSGGPNEQFF
TRBV19	TRBD2	TRBJ2-2	.	TGTGCCAGTAGTATGGGACTAGCGCCCGGGGAGCTGTTTTTT	CASSMGLAPGELFF
TRBV29-1	TRBD1	TRBJ2-3	.	TGCAGCGGACATGTATTGGGACAGAGCACAGATACGCAGTATTTT	CSGHVLGQSTDTQYF
TRBV14	.	TRBJ1-1	.	TGTGCCAGCAGCCAAGGTTCAGGAGCATTTGAAGCTTTCTTT	CASSQGSGAFEAFF
TRBV5-4	.	TRBJ2-7	.	TGTGCCAGCAGCTTTTACTACGAGCAGTACTTC	CASSFYYEQYF
TRBV3-1/TRBV3-2	TRBD1	TRBJ1-6	.	TGTGCCAGCAGCCATGGGCGGAAGGGGGCAAGCTCCTATAATTCACCCCTCCACTTT	CASSHGRKGASSYNSPLHF
TRBV19	.	TRBJ1-1	.	TGTGCCAGTAGTATGAGTTTTGAAGCTTTCTTT	CASSMSFEAFF
TRBV27	TRBD1	TRBJ1-6	.	TGTGCCAGCAGTTTATCTAGGACAGGGGGCGGTTCACCCCTCCACTTT	CASSLSRTGGGSPLHF
TRBV3-1/TRBV3-2	.	TRBJ2-7	.	TGTGCCAGCAGCCAAGATTCGGGGCCTTCATACTACGAGCAGTACTTC	CASSQDSGPSYYEQYF
TRBV7-2	.	TRBJ2-3	.	TGTGCCAGCAGCCCCGGACGATCAAGGGATACGCAGTATTTT	CASSPGRSRDTQYF
TRBV5-6	TRBD2	TRBJ2-5	.	TGTGCCAGCAGCTCGAGCGGACTAGCTGGAGAGACCCAGTACTTC	CASSSSGLAGETQYF
TRBV12-5	TRBD1	TRBJ1-2	.	TGTGCTAGTGGTTTCACAGGGGGTGGTTCTAACTATGGCTACACCTTC	CASGFTGGGSNYGYTF
TRBV10-1	.	TRBJ2-3	.	TGCGCCACCGTGGGCGGACGCACAGATACGCAGTATTTT	CATVGGRTDTQYF
TRBV5-1	.	TRBJ2-3	.	TGCGCCAGCAGCTCCCTACCCGGACAGAATACGCAGTATTTT	CASSSLPGQNTQYF
TRBV6-5	.	TRBJ1-2	.	TGTGCCAGCACAATCGGGCCCAGGGACTATGGCTACACCTTC	CASTIGPRDYGYTF
TRBV12-3/TRBV12-4	.	TRBJ1-6	.	TGTGCCAGCAGTTTCAAGCACTCACCCCTCCACTTT	CASSFKHSPLHF
TRBV6-5	.	TRBJ2-2	.	TGTGCCAGCAGTCCCCAGAACACCGGGGAGCTGTTTTTT	CASSPQNTGELFF
TRBV30	.	TRBJ2-1	.	TGTGCCTGGAGCGGCACGTCGGGCTACAATGAGCAGTTCTTC	CAWSGTSGYNEQFF
TRBV29-1	TRBD2	TRBJ2-1	.	TGCAGCGTTGGACTAGCGGGAGGGCCATACAATGAGCAGTTCTTC	CSVGLAGGPYNEQFF
TRBV6-5	.	TRBJ1-3	.	TGTGCCGTCCTTCGTCAGGGGAGTAATCGAAACACCATATATTTT	CAVLRQGSNRNTIYF